This TCR beta chain was sequenced for a study of shared clonotypes between healthy human individuals. About the study: Each donor contributed plates that comprised three CD4 naive, three CD4 memory, two CD8 naive and one CD8 memory. General observations from the study: Larger estimated richness was generally recorded for naive subsets relative to memory subsets.

For this clone: Its antigen remains unidentified. The sample holds other DNA sequences that translate to the same CDR3.

Sequencing was performed with immunoSEQ multiplex PCR; in TCRdb, only in-frame clones are kept and a portion is missing. The top ten hold more than 0.12% of the sample, which has a few million clones, about 92% seen once. Sequencing was performed on naive CD4+ T cells sorted from blood. Documented subset: CD45RA+ positively selected. This clonotype was obtained from a man between 18 and 29 years old in good health.

The DNA of the CDR3 is TGTGCCAGCAGTTACTCAGGGACAGATACGCAGTATTTT. Its protein product is CASSYSGTDTQYF. The chain carries TRBV6-5 and TRBJ2-3; D gene uncertain. The CDR3 spans 13 residues. The germline gives CDR1 MNHEY, CDR2 SVGAGI. V dropped 0 bases and J dropped 3 bases, with 4 bases sitting between them.